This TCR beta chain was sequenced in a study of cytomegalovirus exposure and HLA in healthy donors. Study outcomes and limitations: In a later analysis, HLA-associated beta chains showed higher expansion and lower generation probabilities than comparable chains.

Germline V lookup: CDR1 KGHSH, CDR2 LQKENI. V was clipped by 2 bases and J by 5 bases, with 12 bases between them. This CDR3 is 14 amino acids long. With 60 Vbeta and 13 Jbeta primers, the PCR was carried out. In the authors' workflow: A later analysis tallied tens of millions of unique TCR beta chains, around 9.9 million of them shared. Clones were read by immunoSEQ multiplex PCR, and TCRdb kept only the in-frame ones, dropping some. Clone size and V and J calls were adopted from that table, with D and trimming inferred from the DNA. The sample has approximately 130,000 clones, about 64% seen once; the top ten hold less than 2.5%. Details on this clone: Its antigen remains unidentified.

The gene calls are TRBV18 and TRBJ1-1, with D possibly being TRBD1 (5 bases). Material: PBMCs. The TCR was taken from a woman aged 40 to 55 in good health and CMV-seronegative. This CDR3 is CASSPWREGTEAFF. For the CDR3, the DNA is TGTGCCAGCTCACCATGGAGGGAGGGGACTGAAGCTTTCTTT.